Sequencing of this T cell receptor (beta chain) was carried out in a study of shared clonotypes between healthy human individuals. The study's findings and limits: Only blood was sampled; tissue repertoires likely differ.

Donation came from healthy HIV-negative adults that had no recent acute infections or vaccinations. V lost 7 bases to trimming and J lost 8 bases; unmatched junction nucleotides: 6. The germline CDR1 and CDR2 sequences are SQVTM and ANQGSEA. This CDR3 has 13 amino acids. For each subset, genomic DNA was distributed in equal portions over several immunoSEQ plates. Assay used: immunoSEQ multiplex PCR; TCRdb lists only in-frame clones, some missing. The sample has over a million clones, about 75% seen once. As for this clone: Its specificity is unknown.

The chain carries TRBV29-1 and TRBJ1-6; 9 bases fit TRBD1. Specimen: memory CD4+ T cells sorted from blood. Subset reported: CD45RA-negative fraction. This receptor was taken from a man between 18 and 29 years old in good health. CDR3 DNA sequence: TGCAGCGCAATGGGACAGGGAGATTCACCCCTCCACTTT. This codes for CSAMGQGDSPLHF. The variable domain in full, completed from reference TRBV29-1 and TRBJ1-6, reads SAVISQKPSRDICQRGTSLTIQCQVDSQVTMMFWYRQQPGQSLTLIATANQGSEATYESGFVIDKFPISRPNLTFSTLTVSNMSPEDSSIYLCSAMGQGDSPLHFGNGTRLTVT.